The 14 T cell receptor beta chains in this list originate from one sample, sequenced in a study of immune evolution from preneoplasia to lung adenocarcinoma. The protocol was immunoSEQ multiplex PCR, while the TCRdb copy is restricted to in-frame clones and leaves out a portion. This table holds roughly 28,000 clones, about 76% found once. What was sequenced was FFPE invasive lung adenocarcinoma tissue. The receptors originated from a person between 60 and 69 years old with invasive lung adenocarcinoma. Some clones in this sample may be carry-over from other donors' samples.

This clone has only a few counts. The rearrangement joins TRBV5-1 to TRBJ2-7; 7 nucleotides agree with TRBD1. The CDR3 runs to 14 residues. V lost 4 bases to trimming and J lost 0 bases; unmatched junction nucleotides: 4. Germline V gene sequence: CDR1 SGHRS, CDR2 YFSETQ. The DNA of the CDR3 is TGCGCCAGCAGCCGGGGACAGAGCTCCTACGAGCAGTACTTC. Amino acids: CASSRGQSSYEQYF.

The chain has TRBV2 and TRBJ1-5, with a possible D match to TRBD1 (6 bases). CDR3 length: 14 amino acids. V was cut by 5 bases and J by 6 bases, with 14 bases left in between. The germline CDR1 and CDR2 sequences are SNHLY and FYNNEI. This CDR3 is CASSKEGGGQPQHF. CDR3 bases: TGTGCCAGCAGTAAAGAGGGGGGGGGTCAGCCCCAGCATTTT.

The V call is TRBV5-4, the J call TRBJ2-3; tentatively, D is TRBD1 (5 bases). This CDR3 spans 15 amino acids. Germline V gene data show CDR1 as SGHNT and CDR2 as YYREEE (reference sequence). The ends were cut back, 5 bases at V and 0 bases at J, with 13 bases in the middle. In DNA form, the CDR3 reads TGTGCCAGCAGGCTGACAGTCGAGAGCACAGATACGCAGTATTTT. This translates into CASRLTVESTDTQYF.

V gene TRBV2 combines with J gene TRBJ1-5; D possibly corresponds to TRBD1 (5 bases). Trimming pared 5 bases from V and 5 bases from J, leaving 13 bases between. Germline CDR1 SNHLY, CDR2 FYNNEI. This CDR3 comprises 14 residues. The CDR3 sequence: CASSREAGHQPQHF. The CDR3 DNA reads TGTGCCAGCAGTCGGGAGGCAGGGCATCAGCCCCAGCATTTT.

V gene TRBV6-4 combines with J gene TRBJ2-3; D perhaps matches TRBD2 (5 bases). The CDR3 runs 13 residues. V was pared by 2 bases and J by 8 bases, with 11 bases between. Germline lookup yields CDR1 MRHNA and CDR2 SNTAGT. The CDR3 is CASSDELEGTQYF. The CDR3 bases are TGTGCCAGCAGTGACGAACTAGAGGGTACGCAGTATTTT.

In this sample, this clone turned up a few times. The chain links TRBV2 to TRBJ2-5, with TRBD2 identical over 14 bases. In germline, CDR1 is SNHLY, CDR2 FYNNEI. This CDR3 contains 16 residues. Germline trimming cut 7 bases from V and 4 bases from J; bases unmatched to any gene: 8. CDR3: CASKIGLAGGVETQYF. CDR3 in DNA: TGTGCCAGCAAAATCGGACTAGCGGGAGGAGTAGAGACCCAGTACTTC.

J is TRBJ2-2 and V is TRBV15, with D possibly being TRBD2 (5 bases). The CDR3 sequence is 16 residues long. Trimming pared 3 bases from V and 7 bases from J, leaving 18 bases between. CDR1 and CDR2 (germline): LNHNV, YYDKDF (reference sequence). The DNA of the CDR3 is TGTGCCACCAGCAGGGACTCCCTCGGGAACGGCGGGGAGCTGTTTTTT. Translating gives CATSRDSLGNGGELFF.

The CDR3 sequence: CASSQGPQGATNEKLFF. The DNA for the CDR3 is TGCGCCAGCAGCCAAGGCCCCCAGGGGGCAACTAATGAAAAACTGTTTTTT. This rearrangement joins TRBV4-1 to TRBJ1-4, with 7 bases matching TRBD1. The CDR3 consists of 17 residues. V was clipped by 1 base and J by 0 bases; unmatched bases: 5. The germline V gene encodes CDR1 MGHRA and CDR2 YSYEKL.

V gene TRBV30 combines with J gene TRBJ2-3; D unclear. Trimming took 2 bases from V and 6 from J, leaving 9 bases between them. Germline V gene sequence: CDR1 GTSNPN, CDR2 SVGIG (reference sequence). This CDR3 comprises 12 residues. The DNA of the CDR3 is TGTGCCTGGAGTTGGAGTGGCGATACGCAGTATTTT. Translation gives CAWSWSGDTQYF.

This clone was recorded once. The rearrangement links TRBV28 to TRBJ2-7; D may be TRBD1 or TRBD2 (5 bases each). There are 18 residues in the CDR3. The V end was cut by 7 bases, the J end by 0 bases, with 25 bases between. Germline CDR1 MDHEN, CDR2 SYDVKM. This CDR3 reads CASTVSQGSGGYSYEQYF. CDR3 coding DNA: TGTGCCAGCACCGTCAGCCAGGGCAGCGGCGGTTACTCCTACGAGCAGTACTTC.

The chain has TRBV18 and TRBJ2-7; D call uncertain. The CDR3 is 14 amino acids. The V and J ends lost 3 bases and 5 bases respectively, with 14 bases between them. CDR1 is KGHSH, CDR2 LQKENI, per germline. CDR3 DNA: TGTGCCAGCTCACCGGGAAACCAAAGGCACGAGCAGTACTTC. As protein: CASSPGNQRHEQYF.

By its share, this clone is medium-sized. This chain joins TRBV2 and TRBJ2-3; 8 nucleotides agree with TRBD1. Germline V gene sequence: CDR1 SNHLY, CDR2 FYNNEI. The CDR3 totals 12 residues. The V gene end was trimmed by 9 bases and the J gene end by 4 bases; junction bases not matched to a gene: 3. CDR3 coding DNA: TGTGCCAGTCAGGGGGCTGCAGATACGCAGTATTTT. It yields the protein CASQGAADTQYF.

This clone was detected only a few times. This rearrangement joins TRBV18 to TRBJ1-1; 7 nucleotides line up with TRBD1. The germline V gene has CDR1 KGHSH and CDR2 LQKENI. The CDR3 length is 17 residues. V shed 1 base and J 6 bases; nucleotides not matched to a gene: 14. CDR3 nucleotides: TGTGCCAGCTCACCACTGGGACAGCGCGGTGGTAGAGCTGAAGCTTTCTTT. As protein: CASSPLGQRGGRAEAFF.

CDR3 region: CASSIGGRALYEQYF. In nucleotides, the CDR3 is TGCGCCAGCAGTATAGGCGGGAGGGCCCTCTACGAGCAGTACTTC. The chain has TRBV10-2 and TRBJ2-7; 9 positions match TRBD2. Germline CDR1 is WSHSY and CDR2 is SAAADI. The CDR3 is 15 residues long. J gave up 3 bases and V 5 bases, and 8 bases lay outside the gene matches.